This TCR beta chain was identified in a study of T cells in Graves' hyperthyroidism and ophthalmopathy. Across the whole study: Peripheral blood samples were taken at initial diagnosis, prior to any treatment.

Trimming stripped 8 bases from V and 3 bases from J, with 8 bases between. The CDR3 loop spans 12 amino acids. In germline, CDR1 is MNHEY, CDR2 SVGEGT. Amplification of TCR beta CDR3 regions used RNA as the template. HTBI primers were the set used in a first-round RT-PCR of the TCR CDR3. MiXCR, run by TCRdb on the multiplex PCR reads, gives a single entry per CDR3 protein. The table shows hundreds of thousands of distinct CDR3 sequences, with about 20% occurring only once. About this clonotype itself: What it binds is unknown.

Study outcomes and limitations: Among thyroid clonotypes expanded above 0.001, most also appeared in blood.

The origin of this receptor is a man aged 35 to 55 with Graves' ophthalmopathy. V is TRBV6-2 or TRBV6-3 and J is TRBJ1-5; maybe TRBD1 (5 bases). The source material was blood. The CDR3 loop reads CASGTNNQPQHF. CDR3 sequence (DNA): TGTGCCAGCGGGACCAACAATCAGCCCCAGCATTTT.